This TCR beta chain was sequenced in a study of blood T cell repertoires in COVID-19. Whole-study context: Specimens from acute and convalescent COVID-19 originated in the United States, Italy and Spain. Sample material is recorded as cDNA or gDNA derived from T cells, B-cell-depleted T cells, or PBMCs.

CDR3 size: 13 residues. Germline V gene lookup returns CDR1 GTSNPN and CDR2 SVGIG (reference sequence). Losses at the gene ends were 4 bases for V and 2 bases for J; bases not matched to a gene: 1. This clone was observed a single time. Original data processing: Amplification of reference gene primers provided the estimated nucleated cell counts. The repertoire was sequenced with immunoSEQ multiplex PCR; TCRdb's copy has only in-frame clones and lacks some. V, J and clone size are taken as reported in that table, and D and trimming were inferred from the DNA itself. Of 100,000 to 150,000 clones in the sample, around four fifths were seen once.

This clonotype was sampled from a human donor in a cohort sampled during active COVID-19. The rearrangement links TRBV30 to TRBJ2-1; 8 nucleotides match TRBD1. The material sequenced was peripheral blood. The CDR3 sequence: CAWTQGAYNEQFF. CDR3 nucleotides: TGTGCCTGGACACAGGGGGCCTACAATGAGCAGTTCTTC.